Here is one TCR beta chain with its context. The antigen is not known. Data came from immunoSEQ multiplex PCR; TCRdb stores just in-frame clones and leaves some out. The sample has approximately 100,000 clones; more than 75% are singletons. The sample comes from a study of T cell responses to AZD1222 COVID-19 vaccine. Study-level background: Second-dose groups at about 4 or about 12 weeks were pooled.

Study-wide results and limits: There were repertoire samples only from the period after the peak T cell response. It should be noted that donors were predominantly white British and more often female, and clonal diversity was possibly underestimated. Baseline seropositives among AZD1222 recipients totaled only 6 or 7.

Trimming shortened V by 2 bases and J by 5 bases, and 4 bases separated the two germline ends. Germline CDR1 and CDR2: SGHTA and FQGNSA. The CDR3 spans 12 residues. The chain couples TRBV7-2 to TRBJ1-5; no definite D call. The clonotype comes from an adult in good health. The source material was peripheral blood, sampled on day 0 of AZD1222 vaccination. The CDR3 sequence: CASSLNYQPQHF. The CDR3 nucleotides are TGTGCCAGCAGCTTAAATTATCAGCCCCAGCATTTT.